The clone carrying this TCR beta chain occurred many times. Its antigen is unidentified. Generation of bulk TCR libraries relied on previously described methods and listed TCR primers. MiXCR, applied by TCRdb to the PCR reads, yields one record per CDR3 protein. This sample has about 320,000 distinct CDR3 sequences, with around a fifth found just once. This CDR3 has 12 amino acids. Germline V gives CDR1 SGHRS, CDR2 YFSETQ. The V end lost 4 bases, the J end lost 6 bases, and 8 bases lay between the germline ends. The sample originates from a study of molecular identifiers for immune sequencing clone quantification. The study's findings and limits: Clones exceeding 20 RNA copies carried over 98% of effector molecules but under 1% of naive-cell molecules.

Sequenced material: naive CD8+ T cells from blood, with Jurkat cell RNA spiked in. Subset given: FACS-sorted CD8+CD4-CCR7+CD45RA+ naive T cells. The chain combines TRBV5-1 with TRBJ2-1; the D is unclear. The receptor comes from a human donor in good health. Some libraries in this study had Jurkat cell RNA spiked in. CDR3 sequence reads: CASSAVGNEQFF. The CDR3 nucleotides are TGCGCCAGCAGCGCGGTGGGCAATGAGCAGTTCTTC.